This entry lists 13 T cell receptor beta chains sequenced from one sample in a study of shared T cell receptors in the human thymus. TCRdb's table, derived via immunoSEQ multiplex PCR, lists solely in-frame clones and lacks some. The sample shows 630,000 or so clones, around 87% of them seen only once. The data were also submitted as part of a second study, on human thymus T cells.

Source material: thymocytes. The receptors were sampled from a boy younger than two with a congenital heart defect.

The chain recombines TRBV30 with TRBJ2-7; 7 bases are a match to TRBD1. The junction had 13 bases not matched to a gene; V was cut back by 4 bases and J by 4 bases. The CDR3 sequence is 15 residues long. The germline V gene encodes CDR1 GTSNPN and CDR2 SVGIG (reference sequence). The CDR3 loop reads CAWMLRGHSPYEQYF. The CDR3 region has the DNA TGTGCCTGGATGCTTAGGGGGCACTCCCCTTACGAGCAGTACTTC.

This clone has just one count. The V gene is TRBV2, the J gene TRBJ2-5; D gene unclear. Trimming cost V 3 bases and J 1 base, with 9 bases left between them. Looked up from germline, CDR1 is SNHLY and CDR2 is FYNNEI. The CDR3 has 14 residues. The CDR3 loop is CASSDLAVQETQYF. The CDR3 DNA follows: TGTGCCAGCAGTGACTTGGCGGTCCAAGAGACCCAGTACTTC.

V usage is TRBV5-4 and J usage is TRBJ2-2; 7 bases are a match to TRBD1. Germline trimming cut 4 bases from V and 10 bases from J; bases unmatched to any gene: 16. This CDR3 is built from 16 residues. Per germline, CDR1 SGHNT and CDR2 YYREEE (reference sequence). The CDR3 region is CASSLPTGLGIEELFF. CDR3 DNA: TGTGCCAGCAGCCTCCCGACAGGGTTGGGGATTGAGGAGCTGTTTTTT.

The chain's CDR3 is CASCKSTDTQYF. As DNA, the CDR3 is TGTGCCAGCTGTAAATCCACAGATACGCAGTATTTT. J is TRBJ2-3 and V is TRBV28; the D is unclear. The germline gives CDR1 MDHEN, CDR2 SYDVKM. This CDR3 contains 12 residues. V lost 8 bases to trimming and J lost 2 bases, with 8 bases between them.

V usage is TRBV15 and J usage is TRBJ2-2, with a possible D match to TRBD2 (6 bases). CDR3 length: 16 residues. In germline, CDR1 is LNHNV, CDR2 YYDKDF (reference sequence). V lost 4 bases to trimming and J lost 1 base, with 13 bases between them. In DNA, the CDR3 is TGTGCCACCAGCATAGAAAGGACTAAGAACACCGGGGAGCTGTTTTTT. Its translation is CATSIERTKNTGELFF. The variable domain in full, with the rest retrieved from reference TRBV15 and TRBJ2-2, is DAMVIQNPRYQVTQFGKPVTLSCSQTLNHNVMYWYQQKSSQAPKLLFHYYDKDFNNEADTPDNFQSRRPNTSFCFLDIRSPGLGDTAMYLCATSIERTKNTGELFFGEGSRLTVL.

A few counts support this clone. The V call is TRBV7-6, the J call TRBJ2-1, with a possible D match to TRBD2 (6 bases). The germline V gene encodes CDR1 SGHVS and CDR2 FNYEAQ. The CDR3 length is 13 residues. Trimming stripped 3 bases from V and 8 bases from J, with 11 bases between. The chain's CDR3 is CASSFGTGDEQFF. The CDR3 coding sequence is TGTGCCAGCAGCTTTGGGACTGGAGATGAGCAGTTCTTC.

This sequence joins TRBV5-5 and TRBJ1-5; D gene unclear. Trimming stripped 2 bases from V and 5 bases from J, with 11 bases between. CDR3 length: 14 residues. Per germline, CDR1 SGHKS and CDR2 YYEKEE (reference sequence). The CDR3 region is CASSLTGIHQPQHF. CDR3 DNA: TGTGCCAGCAGCTTAACCGGGATCCATCAGCCCCAGCATTTT. The full variable domain, rest sourced from reference TRBV5-5 and TRBJ1-5, is DAGVTQSPTHLIKTRGQQVTLRCSPISGHKSVSWYQQVLGQGPQFIFQYYEKEERGRGNFPDRFSARQFPNYSSELNVNALLLGDSALYLCASSLTGIHQPQHFGDGTRLSIL.

The V call is TRBV28, the J call TRBJ1-2, with 8 bases aligning to TRBD1. This CDR3 has 15 residues. CDR1 MDHEN and CDR2 SYDVKM come from the germline V gene. Trimming at V came to 7 bases and at J to 6 bases, leaving 13 bases not matched to a gene. The CDR3 DNA follows: TGTGCCAGCATGGGAGACAGGGGTCGGCGTGATGGCTACACCTTC. This sequence encodes CASMGDRGRRDGYTF.

This chain connects TRBV4-3 to TRBJ1-1; no definite D call. This CDR3 region has 15 residues. The V and J ends lost 0 bases and 1 base respectively, with 9 bases between them. Germline CDR1 LGHNA, CDR2 YSLEER. The CDR3 region is CASSQDKAPNTEAFF. CDR3 DNA: TGCGCCAGCAGCCAAGATAAAGCCCCGAACACTGAAGCTTTCTTT.

The chain uses TRBV28 and TRBJ1-4; maybe TRBD1 (5 bases). This CDR3 contains 14 residues. Per germline, CDR1 MDHEN and CDR2 SYDVKM. Trimming removed 4 bases at V and 8 bases at J, with 14 bases between. CDR3 nucleotide sequence: TGTGCCAGCAGTTGGCGGGGCCTCCGCGAAAAACTGTTTTTT. Translated, it gives CASSWRGLREKLFF.

This clone showed up just a few times. The rearrangement uses TRBV4-1 and TRBJ2-1; D is perhaps TRBD1 (6 bases). The CDR3 is 19 amino acids. Germline V lookup: CDR1 MGHRA, CDR2 YSYEKL. The V and J ends lost 4 bases and 0 bases respectively, with 22 bases between them. The CDR3 protein is CASSLDVKTRGISYNEQFF. The CDR3 nucleotides read TGCGCCAGCAGCCTAGACGTAAAAACGAGGGGGATCTCCTACAATGAGCAGTTCTTC.

This rearrangement joins TRBV9 to TRBJ2-7; D not certain. V was pared by 3 bases and J by 0 bases, with 7 bases between. Germline V CDR1 and CDR2: SGDLS, YYNGEE. The CDR3 covers 13 residues. In DNA form, the CDR3 reads TGTGCCAGCAGCGGGCAGGACTCCTACGAGCAGTACTTC. It codes for CASSGQDSYEQYF.

The chain links TRBV19 to TRBJ1-5; 7 bases map to TRBD1. The germline V gene encodes CDR1 LNHDA and CDR2 SQIVND (reference sequence). V gave up 5 bases and J gave up 2 bases; unmatched junction bases: 15. The CDR3 is 18 amino acids. As DNA, the CDR3 is TGTGCCAGTAGTGTGATCGGACAGGTCGATTGGGGCAATCAGCCCCAGCATTTT. This sequence encodes CASSVIGQVDWGNQPQHF.